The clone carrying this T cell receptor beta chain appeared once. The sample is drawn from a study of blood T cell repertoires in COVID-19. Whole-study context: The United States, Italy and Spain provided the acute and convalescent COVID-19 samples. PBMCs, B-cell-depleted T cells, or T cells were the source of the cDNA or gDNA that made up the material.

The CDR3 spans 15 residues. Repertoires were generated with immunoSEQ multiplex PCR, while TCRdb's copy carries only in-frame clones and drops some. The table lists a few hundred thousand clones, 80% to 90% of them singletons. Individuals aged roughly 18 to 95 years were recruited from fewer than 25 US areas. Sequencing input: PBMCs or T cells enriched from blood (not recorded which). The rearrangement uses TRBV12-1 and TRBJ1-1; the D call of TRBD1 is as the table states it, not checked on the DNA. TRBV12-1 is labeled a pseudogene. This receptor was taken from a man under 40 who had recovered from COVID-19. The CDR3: CAAKGPPKMNTEAFF. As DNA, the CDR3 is TGTGCCGCGAAGGGGCCCCCGAAGATGAACACTGAAGCTTTCTTT.